The source of this T cell receptor (beta chain) is a study of blood T cells in healthy people across ages. The second PCR ran about 6 to 12 cycles with a sample-barcoded 5' primer and J-beta primers. One entry per CDR3 protein, called by TCRdb with MiXCR from the 5' RACE reads. Of about 1.5 million distinct CDR3 sequences in the sample, about 45% were seen once. Each donor's blood draw was approximately 10 milliliters of peripheral blood. Isolation recovered at least 6 million PBMCs from every sample. The CDR3 spans 18 residues. Germline V lookup: CDR1 SGHNT, CDR2 YENEEA. Trimming at V came to 5 bases and at J to 1 base, leaving 16 bases not matched to a gene. The table lists this clonotype with a count of one.

Sequences were obtained from blood. This TCR derives from a woman under 30 in good health. The chain has TRBV11-3 and TRBJ2-7; 8 nucleotides agree with TRBD2. DNA of the CDR3: TGTGCCAGCAGCCTTTCGGGCTTAGCGGGAATTAAATCCTACGAGCAGTACTTC. This gives the protein CASSLSGLAGIKSYEQYF.